The 14 T cell receptor beta chains listed next were all sequenced from one sample in a study of blood T cell repertoires in COVID-19. Here immunoSEQ multiplex PCR was the method, and the copy in TCRdb shows in-frame clones only, minus some. In the table there are approximately 170,000 clones, approximately 90% of which are singletons. Sequenced material: peripheral blood. These receptors came from a woman of 80 years or more in a cohort sampled during active or convalescent COVID-19.

V and J are TRBV5-1 and TRBJ2-5; 11 bases are shared with TRBD2. Germline V gene sequence: CDR1 SGHRS, CDR2 YFSETQ. The CDR3 contains 13 residues. V trimming: 5 bases; J trimming: 4 bases; junction bases outside the gene matches: 1. The CDR3 protein is CASRTSGTETQYF. The CDR3 DNA reads as TGCGCCAGCAGGACTAGCGGGACAGAGACCCAGTACTTC. Combining the CDR3 with reference TRBV5-1 and TRBJ2-5 gives the whole variable domain KAGVTQTPRYLIKTRGQQVTLSCSPISGHRSVSWYQQTPGQGLQFLFEYFSETQRNKGNFPGRFSGRQFSNSRSEMNVSTLELGDSALYLCASRTSGTETQYFGPGTRLLVL.

V usage is TRBV30 and J usage is TRBJ1-5; D unresolved. This CDR3 region has 15 residues. The germline V gene encodes CDR1 GTSNPN and CDR2 SVGIG (reference sequence). The V end was cut by 1 base, the J end by 6 bases, with 16 bases between. CDR3 region: CAWSERGYRGQPQHF. In DNA, the CDR3 is TGTGCCTGGAGTGAGCGGGGATATCGAGGTCAGCCCCAGCATTTT.

The chain is built from TRBV11-2 and TRBJ2-3; D is unresolved. Germline CDR1 SGHAT, CDR2 FQNNGV. This CDR3 has 13 residues. The V end lost 7 bases, the J end lost 5 bases, and 13 bases lay between the germline ends. CDR3 sequence (DNA): TGTGCCAGCAATTCGCCACATCTAGATACGCAGTATTTT. Translated, it gives CASNSPHLDTQYF.

In DNA, the CDR3 is TGTGCCAGCTCACCCCGACAGGGGGCGCCCAAAAACATTCAGTACTTC. It specifies CASSPRQGAPKNIQYF. This chain connects TRBV18 to TRBJ2-4, with 10 positions matching TRBD1. Germline V lookup: CDR1 KGHSH, CDR2 LQKENI. The ends lost 3 bases at V and 2 bases at J; junction bases unmatched: 4. CDR3 length: 16 residues. Full variable domain (outside the CDR3, taken from reference TRBV18 and TRBJ2-4): NAGVMQNPRHLVRRRGQEARLRCSPMKGHSHVYWYRQLPEEGLKFMVYLQKENIIDESGMPKERFSAEFPKEGPSILRIQQVVRGDSAAYFCASSPRQGAPKNIQYFGAGTRLSVL.

The J gene is TRBJ1-4, the V gene TRBV7-9, with 8 bases matching TRBD1. After removal of 5 bases from V and 5 bases from J, the junction contained 1 base not matched to a gene. This CDR3 has 13 amino acids. Germline CDR1 SEHNR, CDR2 FQNEAQ (reference sequence). This CDR3 is CASSRQGNEKLFF. The CDR3 DNA reads TGTGCCAGCAGCCGACAGGGGAATGAAAAACTGTTTTTT.

V is TRBV9 and J is TRBJ1-6; perhaps TRBD1 as D (6 bases). The CDR3 loop spans 15 amino acids. The germline gives CDR1 SGDLS, CDR2 YYNGEE. V was clipped by 2 bases and J by 7 bases, with 13 bases between them. As DNA, the CDR3 is TGTGCCAGCAGCGTCGGGGGGGCGAACAATTCACCCCTCCACTTT. Translating gives CASSVGGANNSPLHF.

The V call is TRBV5-1, the J call TRBJ2-1, with 9 bases that match TRBD2. This CDR3 has 14 amino acids. In germline, CDR1 is SGHRS, CDR2 YFSETQ. With 3 bases clipped from V and 7 bases from J, the junction kept 5 bases outside the gene matches. The CDR3 nucleotides are TGCGCCAGCAGCTATCCTAGCGGGAATAATGAGCAGTTCTTC. This gives the protein CASSYPSGNNEQFF.

This chain joins TRBV6-2 or TRBV6-3 and TRBJ1-2; 8 bases fit TRBD1. Per the germline V gene, CDR1 is MNHEY and CDR2 is SVGEGT. With 2 bases clipped from V and 6 bases from J, the junction kept 14 bases outside the gene matches. CDR3 length equals 17 residues. The CDR3 sequence is CASSYHPLWQGANGYTF. In DNA, the CDR3 is TGTGCCAGCAGTTACCACCCCCTCTGGCAGGGGGCAAATGGCTACACCTTC.

This chain connects TRBV28 to TRBJ1-1; no firm D call. V was cut by 7 bases and J by 0 bases, with 12 bases left in between. This CDR3 region has 14 residues. Germline values: CDR1 MDHEN, CDR2 SYDVKM. The CDR3 loop is CASKRGFMNTEAFF. CDR3 coding DNA: TGTGCCAGCAAAAGAGGTTTTATGAACACTGAAGCTTTCTTT.

The chain joins TRBV11-3 to TRBJ2-2, with 10 bases that match TRBD2. Trimming took 5 bases from V and 4 from J; bases not matched to a gene: 13. Germline assignment: CDR1 SGHNT and CDR2 YENEEA. The CDR3 sequence is 18 residues long. CDR3 DNA: TGTGCCAGCAGCCCACGGACTAGCGGTACTGGCGGCACCGGGGAGCTGTTTTTT. This encodes CASSPRTSGTGGTGELFF.

The chain recombines TRBV5-1 with TRBJ2-1; no definite D call. Looked up from germline, CDR1 is SGHRS and CDR2 is YFSETQ. The CDR3 has 12 residues. Trimming shortened V by 5 bases and J by 5 bases, and 8 bases separated the two germline ends. The CDR3 bases are TGCGCCAGCAGGAGGTGGGACAATGAGCAGTTCTTC. Protein: CASRRWDNEQFF.

The chain combines TRBV24-1 with TRBJ1-2, with D hard to call. Germline V gene sequence: CDR1 KGHDR, CDR2 SFDVKD. V was pared by 4 bases and J by 4 bases, with 9 bases between. The CDR3 runs to 13 residues. This CDR3 reads CATSERGSYGYTF. The CDR3 DNA sequence: TGTGCCACCAGTGAGCGGGGAAGCTATGGCTACACCTTC.

The rearrangement uses TRBV5-6 and TRBJ1-2; 8 bases agree with TRBD1. This CDR3 region has 16 residues. Germline-derived CDR1 and CDR2 are SGHDT and YYEEEE. V dropped 2 bases and J dropped 0; count of bases not matched to a gene: 6. Here the CDR3 reads CASSFKGQGTNYGYTF. CDR3 DNA: TGTGCCAGCAGCTTTAAAGGACAGGGAACTAACTATGGCTACACCTTC.

The rearrangement joins TRBV18 to TRBJ2-1; TRBD2 aligns across 8 bases. Germline CDR1 is KGHSH and CDR2 is LQKENI. The J segment lost 6 bases and the V segment lost 3 bases, leaving 7 bases of the junction unmatched. The CDR3 contains 15 residues. This chain's CDR3 is CASSPGLVRSNEQFF. As DNA, the CDR3 is TGTGCCAGCTCACCGGGACTAGTTAGGAGCAATGAGCAGTTCTTC.